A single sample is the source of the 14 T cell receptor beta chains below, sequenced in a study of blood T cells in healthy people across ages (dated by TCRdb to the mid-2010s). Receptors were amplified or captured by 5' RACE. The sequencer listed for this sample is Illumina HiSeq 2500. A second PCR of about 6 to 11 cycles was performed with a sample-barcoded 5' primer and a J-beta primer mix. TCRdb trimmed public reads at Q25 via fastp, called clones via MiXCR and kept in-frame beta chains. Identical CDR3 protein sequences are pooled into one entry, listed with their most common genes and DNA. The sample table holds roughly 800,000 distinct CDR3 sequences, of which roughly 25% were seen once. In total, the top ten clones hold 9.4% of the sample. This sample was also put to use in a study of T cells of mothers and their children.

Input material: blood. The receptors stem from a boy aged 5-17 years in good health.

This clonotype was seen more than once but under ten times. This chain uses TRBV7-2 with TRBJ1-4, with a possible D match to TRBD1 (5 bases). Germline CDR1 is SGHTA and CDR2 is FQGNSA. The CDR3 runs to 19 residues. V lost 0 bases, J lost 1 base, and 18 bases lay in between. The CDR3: CASSLAGWGGDETNEKLFF. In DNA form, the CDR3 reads TGTGCCAGCAGCTTAGCGGGCTGGGGAGGGGATGAAACTAATGAAAAACTGTTTTTT. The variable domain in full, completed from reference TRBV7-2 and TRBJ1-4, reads GAGVSQSPSNKVTEKGKDVELRCDPISGHTALYWYRQSLGQGLEFLIYFQGNSAPDKSGLPSDRFSAERTGGSVSTLTIQRTQQEDSAVYLCASSLAGWGGDETNEKLFFGSGTQLSVL.

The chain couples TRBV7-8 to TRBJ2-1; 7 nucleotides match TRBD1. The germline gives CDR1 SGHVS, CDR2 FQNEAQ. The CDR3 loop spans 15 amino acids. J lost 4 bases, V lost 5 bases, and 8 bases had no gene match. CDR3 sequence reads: CASSLDRWGYNEQFF. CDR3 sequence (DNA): TGTGCCAGCAGCCTGGACAGGTGGGGTTACAATGAGCAGTTCTTC.

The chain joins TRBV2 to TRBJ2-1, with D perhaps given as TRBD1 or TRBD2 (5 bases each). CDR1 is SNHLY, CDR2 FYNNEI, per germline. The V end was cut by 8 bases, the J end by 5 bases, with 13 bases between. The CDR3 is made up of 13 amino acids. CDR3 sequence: CASGRGANNEQFF. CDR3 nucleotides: TGTGCCAGCGGGAGAGGGGCAAACAATGAGCAGTTCTTC.

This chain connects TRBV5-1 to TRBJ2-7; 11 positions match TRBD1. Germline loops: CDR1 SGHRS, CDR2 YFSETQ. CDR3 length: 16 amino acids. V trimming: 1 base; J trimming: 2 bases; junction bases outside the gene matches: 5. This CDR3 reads CASSLFPGQGAYEQYF. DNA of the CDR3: TGCGCCAGCAGCTTGTTTCCGGGACAGGGGGCCTACGAGCAGTACTTC.

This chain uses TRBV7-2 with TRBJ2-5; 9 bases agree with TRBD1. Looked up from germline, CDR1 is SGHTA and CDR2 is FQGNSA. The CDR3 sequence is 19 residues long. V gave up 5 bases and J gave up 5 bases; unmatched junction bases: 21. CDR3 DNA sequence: TGTGCCAGCAGCCCCCGGACAGGGGTGGAGCGCCTGTTTCAGGAGACCCAGTACTTC. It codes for CASSPRTGVERLFQETQYF.

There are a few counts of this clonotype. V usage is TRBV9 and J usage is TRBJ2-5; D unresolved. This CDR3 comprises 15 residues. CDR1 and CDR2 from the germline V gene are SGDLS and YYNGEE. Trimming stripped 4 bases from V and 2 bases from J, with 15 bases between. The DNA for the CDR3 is TGTGCCAGCAGCCAGCGTGGGGTTTGGCAAGAGACCCAGTACTTC. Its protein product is CASSQRGVWQETQYF.

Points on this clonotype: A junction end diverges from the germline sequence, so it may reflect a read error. In DNA, the CDR3 is TGTGCCATCAGTGAGGTAATAAACTACGAGCACTACTTC. This sequence encodes CAISEVINYEHYF. The rearrangement uses TRBV10-3 and TRBJ2-7, with D uncertain. From germline, CDR1 is ENHRY and CDR2 SYGVKD. The CDR3 extends over 13 amino acids.

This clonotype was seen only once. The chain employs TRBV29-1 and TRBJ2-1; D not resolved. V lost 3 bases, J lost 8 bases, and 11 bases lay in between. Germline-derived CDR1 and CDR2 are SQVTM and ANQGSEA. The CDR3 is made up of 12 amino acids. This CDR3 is CSVEGLLDEQFF. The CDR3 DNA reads TGCAGCGTTGAGGGTCTTCTCGATGAGCAGTTCTTC.

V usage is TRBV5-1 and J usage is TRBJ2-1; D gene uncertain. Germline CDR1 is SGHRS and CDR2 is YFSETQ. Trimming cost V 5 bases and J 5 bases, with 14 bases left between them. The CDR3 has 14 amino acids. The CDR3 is CASRATLTNNEQFF. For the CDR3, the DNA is TGCGCCAGCAGAGCCACTCTAACGAACAATGAGCAGTTCTTC.

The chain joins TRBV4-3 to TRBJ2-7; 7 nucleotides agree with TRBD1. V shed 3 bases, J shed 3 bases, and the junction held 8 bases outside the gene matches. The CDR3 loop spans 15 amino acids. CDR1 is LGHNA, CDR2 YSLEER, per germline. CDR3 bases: TGCGCCAGCAGCCAGGCAAGACAGGGCAGCTACGAGCAGTACTTC. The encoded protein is CASSQARQGSYEQYF.

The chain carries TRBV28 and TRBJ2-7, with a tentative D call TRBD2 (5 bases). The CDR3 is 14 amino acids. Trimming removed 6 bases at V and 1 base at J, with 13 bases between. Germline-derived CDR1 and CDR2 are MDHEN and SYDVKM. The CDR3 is CASSLWSGSYEQYF. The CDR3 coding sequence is TGTGCCAGCAGCCTTTGGTCGGGGTCCTACGAGCAGTACTTC.

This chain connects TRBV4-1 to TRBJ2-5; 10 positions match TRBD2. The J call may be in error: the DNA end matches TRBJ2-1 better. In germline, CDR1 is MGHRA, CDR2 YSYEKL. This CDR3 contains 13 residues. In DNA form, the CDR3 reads TGCGCCACTCTAGCGGGGGCGGGCAATGAGCAGTTCTTC. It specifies CATLAGAGNEQFF.

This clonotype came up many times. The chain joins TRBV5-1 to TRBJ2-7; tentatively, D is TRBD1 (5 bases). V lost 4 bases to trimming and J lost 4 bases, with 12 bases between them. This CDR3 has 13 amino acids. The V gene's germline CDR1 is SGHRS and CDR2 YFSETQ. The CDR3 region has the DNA TGCGCCAGCAGCCTTTGGGGCCAATACGAGCAGTACTTC. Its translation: CASSLWGQYEQYF.

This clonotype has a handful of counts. As DNA, the CDR3 is TGCGCCAGCAGTCGGGGCCTCCTGGGGGGAGAGACCCAGTACTTC. Translated, it gives CASSRGLLGGETQYF. V is TRBV5-1 and J is TRBJ2-5; TRBD2 might be the D (6 bases). The CDR3 length is 15 residues. Germline loops: CDR1 SGHRS, CDR2 YFSETQ. With 5 bases removed from V and 4 bases from J, the gap between germline ends came to 18 bases.